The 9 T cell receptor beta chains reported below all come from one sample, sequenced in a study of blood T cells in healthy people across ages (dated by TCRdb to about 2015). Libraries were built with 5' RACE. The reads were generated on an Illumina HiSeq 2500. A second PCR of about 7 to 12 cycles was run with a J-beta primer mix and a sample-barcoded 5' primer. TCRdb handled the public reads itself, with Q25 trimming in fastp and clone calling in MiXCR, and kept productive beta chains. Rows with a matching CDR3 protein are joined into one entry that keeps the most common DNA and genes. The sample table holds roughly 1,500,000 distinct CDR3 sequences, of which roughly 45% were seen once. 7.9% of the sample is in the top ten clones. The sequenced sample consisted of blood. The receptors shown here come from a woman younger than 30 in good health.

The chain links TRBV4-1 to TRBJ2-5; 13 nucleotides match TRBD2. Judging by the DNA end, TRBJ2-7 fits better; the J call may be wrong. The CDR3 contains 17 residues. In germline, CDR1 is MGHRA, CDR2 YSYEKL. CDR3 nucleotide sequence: TGCGCCAGCAGCCAAGTAACCGGGACTAGCGGGGAGTACGAGCAGTACTTC. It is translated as CASSQVTGTSGEYEQYF.

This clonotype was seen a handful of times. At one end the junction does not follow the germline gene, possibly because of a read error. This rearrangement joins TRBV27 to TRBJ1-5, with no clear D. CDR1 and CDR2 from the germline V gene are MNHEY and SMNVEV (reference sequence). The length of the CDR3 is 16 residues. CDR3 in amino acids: CASRRAGSYSNQPQHF. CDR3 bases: TGTGCCTCCCGAAGGGCGGGAAGTTATAGCAATCAGCCTCAGCATTTT.

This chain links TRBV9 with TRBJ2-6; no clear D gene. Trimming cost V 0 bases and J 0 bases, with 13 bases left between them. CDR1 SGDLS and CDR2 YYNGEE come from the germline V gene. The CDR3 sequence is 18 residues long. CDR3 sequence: CASSVEAGPSSGANVLTF. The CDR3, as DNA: TGTGCCAGCAGCGTAGAAGCAGGCCCGAGCTCTGGGGCCAACGTCCTGACTTTC.

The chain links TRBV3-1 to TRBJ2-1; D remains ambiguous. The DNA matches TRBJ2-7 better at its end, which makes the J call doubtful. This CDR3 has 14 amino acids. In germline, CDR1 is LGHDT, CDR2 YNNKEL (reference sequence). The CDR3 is CASSQDSRYNEQYF. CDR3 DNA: TGTGCCAGCAGCCAAGATTCCAGATACAATGAGCAGTACTTC.

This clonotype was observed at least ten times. As DNA, the CDR3 is TGTGCCAGCAGCTTGAACAGGGGGCTTGGTTCACCCCTCCACTTT. It translates to CASSLNRGLGSPLHF. V gene TRBV7-6 combines with J gene TRBJ1-6; 9 bases map to TRBD1. Germline loops: CDR1 SGHVS, CDR2 FNYEAQ. The CDR3 length is 15 residues. V gave up 3 bases and J gave up 9 bases; unmatched junction bases: 6.

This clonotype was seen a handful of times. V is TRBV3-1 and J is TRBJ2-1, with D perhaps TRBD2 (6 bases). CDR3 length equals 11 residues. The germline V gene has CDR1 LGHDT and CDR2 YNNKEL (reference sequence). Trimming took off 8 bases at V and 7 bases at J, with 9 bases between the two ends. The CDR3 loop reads CASGRRNEQFF. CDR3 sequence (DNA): TGTGCCAGCGGGAGGCGGAATGAGCAGTTCTTC.

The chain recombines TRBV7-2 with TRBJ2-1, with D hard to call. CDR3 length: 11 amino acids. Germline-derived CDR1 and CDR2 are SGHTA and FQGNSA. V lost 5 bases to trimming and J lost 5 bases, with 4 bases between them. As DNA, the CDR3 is TGTGCCAGCAGCGCAAACAATGAGCAGTTCTTC. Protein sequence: CASSANNEQFF.

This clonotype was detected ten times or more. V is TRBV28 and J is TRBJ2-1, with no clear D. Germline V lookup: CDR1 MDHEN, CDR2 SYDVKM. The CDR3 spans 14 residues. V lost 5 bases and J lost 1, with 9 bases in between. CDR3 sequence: CASSPPRSYNEQFF. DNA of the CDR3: TGTGCCAGCAGTCCTCCGCGGTCCTACAATGAGCAGTTCTTC.

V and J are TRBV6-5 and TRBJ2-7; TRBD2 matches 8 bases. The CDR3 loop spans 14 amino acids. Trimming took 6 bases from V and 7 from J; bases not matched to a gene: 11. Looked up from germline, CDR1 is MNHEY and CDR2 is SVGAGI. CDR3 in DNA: TGTGCCAGCAGCGAAGGGGCGGGGGGTTCTGAGCAGTACTTC. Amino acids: CASSEGAGGSEQYF.